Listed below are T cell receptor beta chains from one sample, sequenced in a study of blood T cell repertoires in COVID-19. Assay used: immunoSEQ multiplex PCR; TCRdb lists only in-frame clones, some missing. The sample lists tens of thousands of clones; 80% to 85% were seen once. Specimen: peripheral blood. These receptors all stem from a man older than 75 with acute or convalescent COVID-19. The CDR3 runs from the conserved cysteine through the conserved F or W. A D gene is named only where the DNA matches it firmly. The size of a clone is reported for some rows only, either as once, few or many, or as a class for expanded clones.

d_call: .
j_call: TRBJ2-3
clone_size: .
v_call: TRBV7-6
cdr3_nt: TGTGCCAGCAGCCCCCAGGGGATAGGCACAGATACGCAGTATTTT
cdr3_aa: CASSPQGIGTDTQYF

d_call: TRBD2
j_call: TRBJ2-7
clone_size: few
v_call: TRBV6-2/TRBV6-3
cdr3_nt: TGTGCCAGCAGTTACTCGGGAGGGAGCGAGCAGTACTTC
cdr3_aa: CASSYSGGSEQYF

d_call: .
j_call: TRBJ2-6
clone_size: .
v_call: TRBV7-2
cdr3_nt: TGTGCCAGCAGCTCGTTCACTCATGCTGGGGCCAACGTCCTGACTTTC
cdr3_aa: CASSSFTHAGANVLTF

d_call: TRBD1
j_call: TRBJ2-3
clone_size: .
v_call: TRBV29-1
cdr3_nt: TGCAGCGTTGATGAGGGGGCTGGAGGCACAGATACGCAGTATTTT
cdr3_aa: CSVDEGAGGTDTQYF

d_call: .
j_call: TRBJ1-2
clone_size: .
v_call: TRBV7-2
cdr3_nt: TGTGCCAGCAGCTTAGTCAGGGAAAGGGGCTACACCTTC
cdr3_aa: CASSLVRERGYTF

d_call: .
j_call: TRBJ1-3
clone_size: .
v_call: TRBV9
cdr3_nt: TGTGCCAGCAGCGTAGGTGCCGCGGGCTCTGGAAACACCATATATTTT
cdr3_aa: CASSVGAAGSGNTIYF

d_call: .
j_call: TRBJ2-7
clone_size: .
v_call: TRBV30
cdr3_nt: TGTGCCTGGAGTGAGAAAAGGAGGCCCTCCTACGAGCAGTACTTC
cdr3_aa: CAWSEKRRPSYEQYF

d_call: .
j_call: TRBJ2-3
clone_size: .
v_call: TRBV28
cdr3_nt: TGTGCCAGCAGAAATGCTGGGGCCGAGGCAGATACGCAGTATTTT
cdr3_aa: CASRNAGAEADTQYF

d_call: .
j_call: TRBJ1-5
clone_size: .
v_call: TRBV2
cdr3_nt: TGTGCCAGCAAAGGGGTTAGCAATCAGCCCCAGCATTTT
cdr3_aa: CASKGVSNQPQHF

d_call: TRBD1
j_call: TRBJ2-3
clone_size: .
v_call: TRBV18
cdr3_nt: TGTGCCAGCTCACCAGAGGACAGGGGAAGGGACCGTACGCAGTATTTT
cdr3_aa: CASSPEDRGRDRTQYF

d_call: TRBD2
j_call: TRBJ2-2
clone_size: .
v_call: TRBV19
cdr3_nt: TGTGCCAGTAGGGTAGGCGGGAGAAACACCGGGGAGCTGTTTTTT
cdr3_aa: CASRVGGRNTGELFF

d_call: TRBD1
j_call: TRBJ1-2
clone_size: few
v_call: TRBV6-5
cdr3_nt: TGTGCCAGCAGTTGGGACAGGTACTATGGCTACACCTTC
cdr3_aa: CASSWDRYYGYTF

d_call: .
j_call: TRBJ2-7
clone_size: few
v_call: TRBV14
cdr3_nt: TGTGCCAGCAGTCCTCAGCGACTGTCGGGGCAGTACTTC
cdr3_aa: CASSPQRLSGQYF

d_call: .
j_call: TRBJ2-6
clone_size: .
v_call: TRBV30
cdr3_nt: TGTGCCTGGACCATCCTACCCAGGCCCGGGGCCAACGTCCTGACTTTC
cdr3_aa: CAWTILPRPGANVLTF

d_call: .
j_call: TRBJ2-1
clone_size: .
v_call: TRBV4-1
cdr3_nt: TGCGCCAGCAGCCAAGACAGGTACGACGGCAATGAGCAGTTCTTC
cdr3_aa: CASSQDRYDGNEQFF

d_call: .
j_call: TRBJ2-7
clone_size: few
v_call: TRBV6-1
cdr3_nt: TGTGCCAGCAGTGAAGCACAACAGAAAGGCTACGAGCAGTACTTC
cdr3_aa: CASSEAQQKGYEQYF

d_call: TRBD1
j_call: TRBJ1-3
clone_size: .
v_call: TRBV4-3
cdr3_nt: TGCGCCAGCAGCCAAGATGCCGGGACAGGGGGCTTTGGAAACACCATATATTTT
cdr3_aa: CASSQDAGTGGFGNTIYF

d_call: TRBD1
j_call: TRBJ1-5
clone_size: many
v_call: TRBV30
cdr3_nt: TGTGCCTGGAGTGAGGACAGGGCTCAGCCCCAGCATTTT
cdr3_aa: CAWSEDRAQPQHF

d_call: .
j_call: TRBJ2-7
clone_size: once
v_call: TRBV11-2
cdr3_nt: TGTGCCAGCAGCTGGGGGACATTGGTCTACGAGCAGTACTTC
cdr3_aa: CASSWGTLVYEQYF

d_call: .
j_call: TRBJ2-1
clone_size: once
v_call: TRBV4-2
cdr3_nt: TGTGCCAGCAGCCAAGATTCCGGGCAGGGTAATATGAATGAGCAGTTCTTC
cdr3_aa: CASSQDSGQGNMNEQFF

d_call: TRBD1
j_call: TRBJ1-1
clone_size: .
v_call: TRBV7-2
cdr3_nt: TGTGCCAGCAGCTTAGCGGAGGGGGCCCCTGAAGCTTTCTTT
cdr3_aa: CASSLAEGAPEAFF

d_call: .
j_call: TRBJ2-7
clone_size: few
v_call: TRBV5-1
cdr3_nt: TGCGCCAGCAGCTTGCGCACAGGGAATGGGATTTACGAGCAGTACTTC
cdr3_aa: CASSLRTGNGIYEQYF

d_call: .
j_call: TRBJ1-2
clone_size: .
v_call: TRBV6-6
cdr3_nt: TGTGCCAGCAGAAGGACAGTTTATGGCTACACCTTC
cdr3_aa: CASRRTVYGYTF

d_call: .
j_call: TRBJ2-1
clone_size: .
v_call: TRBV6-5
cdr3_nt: TGTGCCAGCAGTCCTCGACAGTCATCAGGTGAGCAGTTCTTC
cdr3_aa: CASSPRQSSGEQFF

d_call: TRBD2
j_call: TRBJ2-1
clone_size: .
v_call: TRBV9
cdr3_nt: TGTGCCAGCAGCGCCGAAAGCGGGAGCAGCTCCTACAATGAGCAGTTCTTC
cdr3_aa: CASSAESGSSSYNEQFF

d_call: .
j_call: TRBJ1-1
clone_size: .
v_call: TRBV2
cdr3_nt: TGTGCCAGCCAAGACAGAAGTGAAGCTTTCTTT
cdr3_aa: CASQDRSEAFF

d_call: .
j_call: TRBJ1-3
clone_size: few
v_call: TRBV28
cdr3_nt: TGTGCCAGCAGTTTAAGCTGGGCGCGATCGATCCACACCATATATTTT
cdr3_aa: CASSLSWARSIHTIYF

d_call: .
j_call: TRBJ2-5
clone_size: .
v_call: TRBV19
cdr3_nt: TGTGCCAGTAGTATAGATCGTGGCAGGTTACACTTC
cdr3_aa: CASSIDRGRLHF

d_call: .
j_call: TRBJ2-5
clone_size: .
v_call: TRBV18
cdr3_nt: TGTGCCAGCTCACCACCGACTTTAGAGACCCAGTACTTC
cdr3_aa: CASSPPTLETQYF

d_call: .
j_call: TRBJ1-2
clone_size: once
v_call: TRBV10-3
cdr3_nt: TGTGCCATCAGGGCGGGGGCAACCTCGGATGGCTACACCTTC
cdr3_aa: CAIRAGATSDGYTF

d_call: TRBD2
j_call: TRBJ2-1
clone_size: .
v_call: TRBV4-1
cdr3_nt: TGCGCCAGCAGCCAAGTTAGCGGGAGTTACAATGAGCAGTTCTTC
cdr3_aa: CASSQVSGSYNEQFF

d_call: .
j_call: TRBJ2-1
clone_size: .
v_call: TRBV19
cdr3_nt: TGTGCCAGTAGTGGTTTACTAGCCCCCTCCTACAATGAGCAGTTCTTC
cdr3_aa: CASSGLLAPSYNEQFF

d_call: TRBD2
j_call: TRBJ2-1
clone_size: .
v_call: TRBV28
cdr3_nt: TGTGCCAGCAGTGCTAGCGGGATTTACAATGAGCAGTTCTTC
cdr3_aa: CASSASGIYNEQFF